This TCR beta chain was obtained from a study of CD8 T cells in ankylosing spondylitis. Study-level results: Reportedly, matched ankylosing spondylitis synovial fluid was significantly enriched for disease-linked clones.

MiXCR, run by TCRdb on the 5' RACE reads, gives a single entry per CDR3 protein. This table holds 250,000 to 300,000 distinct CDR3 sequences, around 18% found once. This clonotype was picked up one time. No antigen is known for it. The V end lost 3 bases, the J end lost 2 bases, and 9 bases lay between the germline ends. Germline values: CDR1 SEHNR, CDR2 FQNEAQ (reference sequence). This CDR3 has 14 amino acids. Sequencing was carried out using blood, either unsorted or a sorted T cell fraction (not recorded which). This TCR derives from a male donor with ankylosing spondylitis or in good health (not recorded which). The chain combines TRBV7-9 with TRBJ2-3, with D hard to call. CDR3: CASSFWEYTDTQYF. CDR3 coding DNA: TGTGCCAGCAGCTTTTGGGAATACACAGATACGCAGTATTTT.